This T cell receptor beta chain was obtained from a study of CD8 T cells in Susac syndrome. Roughly 0.45 to 1 ug RNA was reverse transcribed with random hexamers. TCR beta CDR3 was amplified by immunoSEQ covering 54 Vbeta and 13 Jbeta. MiXCR was run by TCRdb on the immunoSEQ multiplex PCR reads, yielding one entry per CDR3 protein. The sample includes a few hundred thousand distinct CDR3 sequences, around 85% of them seen just once. The material sequenced was CD8+ T cells from PBMCs. This receptor was identified in a human donor with multiple sclerosis.

The CDR3 coding sequence is TGTGCCTCAAAGCATACAGGGGCCCCATCGGAGCAGTTCTTC. As protein: CASKHTGAPSEQFF. The genes are TRBV4-2 and TRBJ2-1; TRBD1 agrees at 7 bases. V was pared by 11 bases and J by 10 bases, with 17 bases of the junction left unmatched. Germline-derived CDR1 and CDR2 are LGHNA and YNFKEQ. The CDR3 covers 14 residues.